This T cell receptor beta chain was sequenced in a study of shared clonotypes between healthy human individuals. Notes on the study in general: Across subsets, estimated richness was generally greater for naive than for memory populations.

The CDR3 covers 15 residues. Germline CDR1 LGHNA, CDR2 YNFKEQ. V was clipped by 1 base and J by 6 bases; unmatched bases: 8. Genomic DNA belonging to each subset was distributed in equal measure over several immunoSEQ plates. Profiling relied on immunoSEQ multiplex PCR, and the TCRdb table lists in-frame clones only, not all of them. The data contain hundreds of thousands of clones, approximately 73% of them seen just once; the ten biggest clones take up 1.5% to 2%. About this clone: Its antigen is unknown.

This sequence joins TRBV4-2 and TRBJ1-1; 7 bases match TRBD1. Sequenced sample: memory CD4+ T cells sorted from blood. The subset here: CD45RA-negative fraction. The TCR comes from a woman aged 25 to 45 in good health. CDR3 coding DNA: TGTGCCAGCAGCCAAGTCGGACAGGCCTATTCTGAAGCTTTCTTT. Translating it yields CASSQVGQAYSEAFF.